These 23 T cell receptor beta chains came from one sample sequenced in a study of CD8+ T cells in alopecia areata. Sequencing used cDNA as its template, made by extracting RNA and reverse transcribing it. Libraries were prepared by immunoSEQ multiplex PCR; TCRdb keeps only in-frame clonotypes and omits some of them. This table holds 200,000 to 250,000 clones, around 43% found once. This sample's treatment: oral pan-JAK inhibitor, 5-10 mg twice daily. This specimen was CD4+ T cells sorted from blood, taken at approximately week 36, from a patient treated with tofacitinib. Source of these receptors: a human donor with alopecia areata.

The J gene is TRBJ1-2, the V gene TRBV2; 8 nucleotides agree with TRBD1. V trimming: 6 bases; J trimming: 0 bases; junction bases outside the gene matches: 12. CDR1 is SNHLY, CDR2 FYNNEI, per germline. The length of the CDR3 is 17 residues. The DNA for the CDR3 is TGTGCCAGCAGGTATCGACAGGGGAAGGCTTCTAACTATGGCTACACCTTC. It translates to CASRYRQGKASNYGYTF.

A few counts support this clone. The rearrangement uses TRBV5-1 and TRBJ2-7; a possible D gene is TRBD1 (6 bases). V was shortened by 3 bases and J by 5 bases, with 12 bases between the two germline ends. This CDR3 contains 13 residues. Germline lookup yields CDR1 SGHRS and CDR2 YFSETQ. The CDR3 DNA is TGCGCCAGCAGCTCCTTGGGGGACAACGAGCAGTACTTC. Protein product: CASSSLGDNEQYF.

Written as DNA, the CDR3 is TGCGCCAGCAGCTTGTCGACCGGGACACTAACTCCCGAGCAGTACTTC. Residues: CASSLSTGTLTPEQYF. The chain links TRBV5-1 to TRBJ2-7; the D gene is possibly TRBD1 (6 bases). V lost 1 base and J lost 6, with 20 bases in between. CDR1 is SGHRS, CDR2 YFSETQ, per germline. CDR3 length: 16 residues.

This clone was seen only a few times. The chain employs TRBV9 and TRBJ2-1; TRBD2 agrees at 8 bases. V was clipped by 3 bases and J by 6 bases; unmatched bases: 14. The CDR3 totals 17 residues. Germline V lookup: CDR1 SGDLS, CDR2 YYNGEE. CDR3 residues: CASSGGGMGLDSNEQFF. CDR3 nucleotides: TGTGCCAGCAGCGGTGGTGGGATGGGACTAGACTCCAATGAGCAGTTCTTC. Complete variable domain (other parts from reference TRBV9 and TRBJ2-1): DSGVTQTPKHLITATGQRVTLRCSPRSGDLSVYWYQQSLDQGLQFLIQYYNGEERAKGNILERFSAQQFPDLHSELNLSSLELGDSALYFCASSGGGMGLDSNEQFFGPGTRLTVL.

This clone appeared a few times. CDR3 sequence reads: CASSLSSGGAGDQYF. The CDR3 nucleotides read TGTGCCAGCAGCTTATCTAGCGGGGGCGCCGGGGACCAGTACTTC. The chain is built from TRBV7-2 and TRBJ2-5; 10 nucleotides match TRBD2. With V trimmed by 2 bases and J by 10 bases, 10 bases remained unmatched. The CDR3 has 15 residues. CDR1 SGHTA and CDR2 FQGNSA come from the germline V gene.

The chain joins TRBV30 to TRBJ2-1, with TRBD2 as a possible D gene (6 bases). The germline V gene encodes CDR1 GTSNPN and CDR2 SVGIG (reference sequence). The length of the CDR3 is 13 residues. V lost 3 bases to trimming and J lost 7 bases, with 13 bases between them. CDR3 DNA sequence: TGTGCCTGGAGCCGGCTAGCGTGGAATGAGCAGTTCTTC. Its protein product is CAWSRLAWNEQFF.

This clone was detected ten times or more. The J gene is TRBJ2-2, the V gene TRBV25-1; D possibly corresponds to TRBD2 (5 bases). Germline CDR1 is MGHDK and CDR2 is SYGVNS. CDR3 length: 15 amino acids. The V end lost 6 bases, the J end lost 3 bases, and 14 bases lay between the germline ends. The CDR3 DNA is TGTGCCAGCAGCCCGAGCGGCCTCGACACCGGGGAGCTGTTTTTT. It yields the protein CASSPSGLDTGELFF.

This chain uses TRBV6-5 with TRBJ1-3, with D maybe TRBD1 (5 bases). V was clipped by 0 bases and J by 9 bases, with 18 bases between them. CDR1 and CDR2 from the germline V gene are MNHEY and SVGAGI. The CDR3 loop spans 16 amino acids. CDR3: CASSYSMGSPQGTIYF. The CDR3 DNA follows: TGTGCCAGCAGTTACTCGATGGGGAGCCCCCAGGGCACCATATATTTT.

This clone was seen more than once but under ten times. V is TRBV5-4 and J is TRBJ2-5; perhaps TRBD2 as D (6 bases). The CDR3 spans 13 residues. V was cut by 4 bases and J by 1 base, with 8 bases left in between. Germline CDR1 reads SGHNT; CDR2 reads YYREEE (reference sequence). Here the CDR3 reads CASSGTPQETQYF. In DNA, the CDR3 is TGTGCCAGCAGCGGGACTCCCCAAGAGACCCAGTACTTC.

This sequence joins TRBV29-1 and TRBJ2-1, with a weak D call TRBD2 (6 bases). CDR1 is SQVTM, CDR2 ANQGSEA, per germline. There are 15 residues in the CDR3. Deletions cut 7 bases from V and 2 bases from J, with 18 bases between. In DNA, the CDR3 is TGCAGCGGGTCGTGGGAGGCTACCCCCTACAATGAGCAGTTCTTC. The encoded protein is CSGSWEATPYNEQFF.

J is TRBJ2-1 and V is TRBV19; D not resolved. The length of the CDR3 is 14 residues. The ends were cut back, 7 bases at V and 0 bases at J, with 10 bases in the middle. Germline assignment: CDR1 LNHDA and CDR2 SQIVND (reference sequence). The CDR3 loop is CASKPHSSYNEQFF. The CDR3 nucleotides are TGTGCCAGTAAGCCACACAGCTCCTACAATGAGCAGTTCTTC.

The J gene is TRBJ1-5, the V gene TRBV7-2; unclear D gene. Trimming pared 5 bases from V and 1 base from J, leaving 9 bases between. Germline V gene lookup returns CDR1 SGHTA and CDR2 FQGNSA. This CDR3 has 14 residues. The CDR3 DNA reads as TGTGCCAGCAGCCTGCACACAAGCAATCAGCCCCAGCATTTT. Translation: CASSLHTSNQPQHF.

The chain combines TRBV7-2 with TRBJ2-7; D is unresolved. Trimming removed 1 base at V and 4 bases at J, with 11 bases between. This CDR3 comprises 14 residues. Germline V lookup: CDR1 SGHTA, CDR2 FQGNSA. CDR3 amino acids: CASSLGGDVYEQYF. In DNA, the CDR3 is TGTGCCAGCAGCTTAGGAGGAGACGTTTACGAGCAGTACTTC. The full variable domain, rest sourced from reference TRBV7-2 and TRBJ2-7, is GAGVSQSPSNKVTEKGKDVELRCDPISGHTALYWYRQSLGQGLEFLIYFQGNSAPDKSGLPSDRFSAERTGGSVSTLTIQRTQQEDSAVYLCASSLGGDVYEQYFGPGTRLTVT.

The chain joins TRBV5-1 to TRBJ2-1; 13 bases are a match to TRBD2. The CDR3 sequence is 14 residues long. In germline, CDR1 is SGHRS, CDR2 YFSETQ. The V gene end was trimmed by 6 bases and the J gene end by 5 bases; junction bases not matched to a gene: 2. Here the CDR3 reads CASKGLAGNNEQFF. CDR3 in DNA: TGCGCCAGCAAGGGACTAGCGGGAAACAATGAGCAGTTCTTC.

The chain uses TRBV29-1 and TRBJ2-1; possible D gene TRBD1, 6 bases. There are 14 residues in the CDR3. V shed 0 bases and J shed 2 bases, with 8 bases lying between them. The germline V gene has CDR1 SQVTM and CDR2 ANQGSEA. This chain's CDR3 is CSVEDRGPYNEQFF. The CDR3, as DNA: TGCAGCGTTGAAGACAGGGGACCCTACAATGAGCAGTTCTTC.

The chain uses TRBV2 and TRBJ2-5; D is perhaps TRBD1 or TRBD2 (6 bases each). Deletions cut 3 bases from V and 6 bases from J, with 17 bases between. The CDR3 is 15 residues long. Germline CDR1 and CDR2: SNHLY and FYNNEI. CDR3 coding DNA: TGTGCCAGCAGTGACGCAGACGGGGGCGCAAAGACCCAGTACTTC. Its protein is CASSDADGGAKTQYF.

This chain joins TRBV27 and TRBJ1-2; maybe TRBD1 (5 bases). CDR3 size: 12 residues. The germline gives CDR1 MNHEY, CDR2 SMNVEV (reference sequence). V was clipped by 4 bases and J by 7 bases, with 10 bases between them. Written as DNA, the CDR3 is TGTGCCAGCAGTTCGAGGGGTGTTGGCTACACCTTC. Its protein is CASSSRGVGYTF.

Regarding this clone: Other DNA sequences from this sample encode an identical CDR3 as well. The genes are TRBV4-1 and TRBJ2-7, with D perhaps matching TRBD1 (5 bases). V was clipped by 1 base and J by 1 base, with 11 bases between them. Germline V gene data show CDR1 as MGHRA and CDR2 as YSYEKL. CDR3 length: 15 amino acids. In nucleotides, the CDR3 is TGCGCCAGCAGCCAAGGTCAGGGTCGTTCCTACGAGCAGTACTTC. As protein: CASSQGQGRSYEQYF.

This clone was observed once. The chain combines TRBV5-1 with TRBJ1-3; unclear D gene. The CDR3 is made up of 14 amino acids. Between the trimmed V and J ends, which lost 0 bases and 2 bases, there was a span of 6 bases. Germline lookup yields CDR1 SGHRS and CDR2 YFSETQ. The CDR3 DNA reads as TGCGCCAGCAGCTTGGGTACAGCTGGAAACACCATATATTTT. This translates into CASSLGTAGNTIYF. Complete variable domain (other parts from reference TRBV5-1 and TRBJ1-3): KAGVTQTPRYLIKTRGQQVTLSCSPISGHRSVSWYQQTPGQGLQFLFEYFSETQRNKGNFPGRFSGRQFSNSRSEMNVSTLELGDSALYLCASSLGTAGNTIYFGEGSWLTVV.

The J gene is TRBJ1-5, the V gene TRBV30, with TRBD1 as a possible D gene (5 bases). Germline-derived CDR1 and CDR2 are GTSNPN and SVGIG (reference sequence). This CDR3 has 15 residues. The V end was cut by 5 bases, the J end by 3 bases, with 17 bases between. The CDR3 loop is CAWGRPGLFNQPQHF. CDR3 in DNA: TGTGCCTGGGGACGACCGGGACTGTTCAATCAGCCCCAGCATTTT.

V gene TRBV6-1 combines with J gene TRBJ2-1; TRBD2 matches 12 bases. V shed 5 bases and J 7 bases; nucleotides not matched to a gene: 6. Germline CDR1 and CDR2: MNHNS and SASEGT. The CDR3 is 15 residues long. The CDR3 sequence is CASSRLAGVGNEQFF. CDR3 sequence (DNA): TGTGCCAGCAGTAGACTAGCGGGAGTGGGAAATGAGCAGTTCTTC.

CDR3: CAWSPSGLLNEQFF. In DNA form, the CDR3 reads TGTGCCTGGAGCCCCTCGGGACTTCTCAATGAGCAGTTCTTC. This chain joins TRBV30 and TRBJ2-1, with D maybe TRBD2 (6 bases). The CDR3 has 14 residues. Germline values: CDR1 GTSNPN, CDR2 SVGIG (reference sequence). Trimming stripped 3 bases from V and 6 bases from J, with 15 bases between.

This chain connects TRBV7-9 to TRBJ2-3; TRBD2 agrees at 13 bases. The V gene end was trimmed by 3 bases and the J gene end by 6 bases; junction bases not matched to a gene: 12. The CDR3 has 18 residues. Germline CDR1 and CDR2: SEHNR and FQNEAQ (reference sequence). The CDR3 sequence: CASSFSRTGTSGIDTQYF. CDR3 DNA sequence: TGTGCCAGCAGCTTTTCGAGAACCGGGACTAGCGGGATTGATACGCAGTATTTT.